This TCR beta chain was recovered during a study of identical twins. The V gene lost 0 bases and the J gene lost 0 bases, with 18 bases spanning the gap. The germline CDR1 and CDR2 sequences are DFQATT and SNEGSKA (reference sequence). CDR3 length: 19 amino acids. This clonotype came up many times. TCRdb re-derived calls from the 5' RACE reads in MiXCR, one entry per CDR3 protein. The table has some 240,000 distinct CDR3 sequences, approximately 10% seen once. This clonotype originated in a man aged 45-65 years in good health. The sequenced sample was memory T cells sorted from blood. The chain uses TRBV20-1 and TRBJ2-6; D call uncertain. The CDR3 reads CSARDLTQADFSGANVLTF. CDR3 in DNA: TGCAGTGCTAGAGATCTAACGCAGGCGGATTTCTCTGGGGCCAACGTCCTGACTTTC.